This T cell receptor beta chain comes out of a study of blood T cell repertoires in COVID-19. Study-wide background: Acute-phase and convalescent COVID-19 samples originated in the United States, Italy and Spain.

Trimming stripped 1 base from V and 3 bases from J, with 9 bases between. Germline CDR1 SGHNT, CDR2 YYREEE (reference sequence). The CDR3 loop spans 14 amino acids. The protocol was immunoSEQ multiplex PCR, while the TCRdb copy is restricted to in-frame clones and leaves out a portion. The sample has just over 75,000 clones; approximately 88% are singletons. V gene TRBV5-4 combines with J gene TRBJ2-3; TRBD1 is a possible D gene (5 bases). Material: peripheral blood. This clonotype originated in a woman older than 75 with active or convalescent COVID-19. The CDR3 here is CASSLSRATDTQYF. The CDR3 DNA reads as TGTGCCAGCAGCTTGTCCAGGGCGACAGATACGCAGTATTTT. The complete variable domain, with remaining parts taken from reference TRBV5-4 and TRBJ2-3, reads ETGVTQSPTHLIKTRGQQVTLRCSSQSGHNTVSWYQQALGQGPQFIFQYYREEENGRGNFPPRFSGLQFPNYSSELNVNALELDDSALYLCASSLSRATDTQYFGPGTRLTVL.